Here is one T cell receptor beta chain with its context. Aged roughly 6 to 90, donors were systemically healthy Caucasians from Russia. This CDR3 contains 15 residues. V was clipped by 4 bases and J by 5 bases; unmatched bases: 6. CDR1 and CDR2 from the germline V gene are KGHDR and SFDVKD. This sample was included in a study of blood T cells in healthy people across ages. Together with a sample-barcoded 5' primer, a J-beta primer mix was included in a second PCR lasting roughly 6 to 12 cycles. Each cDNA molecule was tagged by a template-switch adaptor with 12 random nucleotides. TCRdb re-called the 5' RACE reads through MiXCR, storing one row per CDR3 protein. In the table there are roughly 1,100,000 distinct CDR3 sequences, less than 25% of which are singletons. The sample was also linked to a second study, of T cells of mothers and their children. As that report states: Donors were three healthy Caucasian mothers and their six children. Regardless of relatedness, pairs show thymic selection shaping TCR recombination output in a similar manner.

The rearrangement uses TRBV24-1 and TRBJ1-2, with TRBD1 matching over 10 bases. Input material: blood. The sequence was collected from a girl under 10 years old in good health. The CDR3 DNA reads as TGTGCCACCAGTGACCCAGGACAGGGGGAGTATGGCTACACCTTC. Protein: CATSDPGQGEYGYTF.